These T cell receptor beta chains were read from a single sample in a study of neoadjuvant nivolumab and ipilimumab in lung cancer. The method was immunoSEQ multiplex PCR; TCRdb's version includes in-frame clones alone and lacks a portion of them. The sample shows just under 2,000 clones, over 75% of them seen only once. The sample consisted of tumor tissue, taken before neoadjuvant nivolumab, alone or with ipilimumab. All receptors derive from an adult with non-small cell lung cancer. Each CDR3 is given with its conserved first and last residue. Each record gives: D gene, clone size, J gene, V gene, CDR3 protein, CDR3 DNA. The D gene is left open where the match is weak. For some rows the clone size is stated as once, few or many, or as a class when expanded; others skip it.

D: TRBD1
size: NA
J: TRBJ2-1
V: TRBV2
CDR3: CASSEARWDRGPDEQFF
DNA: TGTGCCAGCAGTGAAGCGCGTTGGGACAGGGGTCCGGATGAGCAGTTCTTC

D: NA
size: NA
J: TRBJ2-7
V: TRBV9
CDR3: CASSVSPNVGYEQYF
DNA: TGTGCCAGCAGCGTTAGTCCTAACGTGGGCTACGAGCAGTACTTC

D: TRBD2
size: NA
J: TRBJ2-1
V: TRBV15
CDR3: CATSRTSGRDEQFF
DNA: TGTGCCACCAGCAGAACTAGCGGGAGGGATGAGCAGTTCTTC

D: NA
size: once
J: TRBJ2-6
V: TRBV5-1
CDR3: CASSFVGFSGANVLTF
DNA: TGCGCCAGCAGCTTTGTCGGGTTCTCTGGGGCCAACGTCCTGACTTTC

D: TRBD1
size: NA
J: TRBJ2-7
V: TRBV6-6
CDR3: CASSYNGTGSSYEQYF
DNA: TGTGCCAGCAGTTACAATGGGACAGGGAGCTCCTACGAGCAGTACTTC

D: NA
size: NA
J: TRBJ2-4
V: TRBV4-2
CDR3: CASSPNGVAKNIQYF
DNA: TGTGCCAGCAGCCCCAACGGGGTAGCCAAAAACATTCAGTACTTC

D: NA
size: NA
J: TRBJ2-1
V: TRBV15
CDR3: CATSTRTTYNEQFF
DNA: TGTGCCACCAGCACCCGGACCACCTACAATGAGCAGTTCTTC

D: TRBD2
size: NA
J: TRBJ2-1
V: TRBV6-4
CDR3: CASSALAGEGNEQFF
DNA: TGTGCCAGCAGTGCCTTAGCGGGAGAGGGCAATGAGCAGTTCTTC

D: NA
size: NA
J: TRBJ2-2
V: TRBV6-5
CDR3: CASSYSSSVYTGELFF
DNA: TGTGCCAGCAGTTACTCCAGCTCGGTTTACACCGGGGAGCTGTTTTTT

D: NA
size: NA
J: TRBJ1-5
V: TRBV30
CDR3: CAWGTGRSQPQHF
DNA: TGTGCCTGGGGAACAGGGAGGTCTCAGCCCCAGCATTTT

D: TRBD2
size: NA
J: TRBJ2-5
V: TRBV5-1
CDR3: CASSLGVAGFQETQYF
DNA: TGCGCCAGCAGCTTGGGAGTAGCGGGATTCCAAGAGACCCAGTACTTC

D: TRBD1
size: NA
J: TRBJ2-2
V: TRBV7-3
CDR3: CASSLTGGQGAGELFF
DNA: TGTGCCAGCAGCTTAACCGGGGGACAGGGGGCCGGGGAGCTGTTTTTT

D: TRBD2
size: NA
J: TRBJ2-5
V: TRBV4-2
CDR3: CASSQEGGRGETQYF
DNA: TGTGCCAGCAGCCAAGAAGGCGGGAGGGGCGAGACCCAGTACTTC

D: NA
size: NA
J: TRBJ2-7
V: TRBV7-2
CDR3: CASAGTPSYEQYF
DNA: TGTGCCAGCGCGGGGACTCCCTCCTACGAGCAGTACTTC

D: NA
size: NA
J: TRBJ1-1
V: TRBV7-9
CDR3: CASSLVQGNTEAFF
DNA: TGTGCCAGCAGCTTAGTGCAGGGTAACACTGAAGCTTTCTTT

D: NA
size: NA
J: TRBJ1-1
V: TRBV4-1
CDR3: CASSHPKDEGWPNTEAFF
DNA: TGCGCCAGCAGCCACCCCAAAGACGAGGGTTGGCCTAACACTGAAGCTTTCTTT

D: NA
size: NA
J: TRBJ1-4
V: TRBV30
CDR3: CAWSSPATNEKLFF
DNA: TGTGCCTGGAGTTCCCCTGCAACTAATGAAAAACTGTTTTTT

D: TRBD2
size: NA
J: TRBJ2-7
V: TRBV10-3
CDR3: CATGLAGGLGEQYF
DNA: TGTGCCACGGGACTAGCGGGAGGGCTTGGCGAGCAGTACTTC

D: TRBD1
size: NA
J: TRBJ2-7
V: TRBV6-6
CDR3: CASSDRGREQYF
DNA: TGTGCCAGCAGTGACAGGGGGCGCGAGCAGTACTTC

D: NA
size: NA
J: TRBJ2-5
V: TRBV19
CDR3: CASSIDGSGGQETQYF
DNA: TGTGCCAGTAGTATCGATGGTAGCGGAGGCCAAGAGACCCAGTACTTC

D: TRBD1
size: once
J: TRBJ1-4
V: TRBV7-2
CDR3: CASSFSDRGHEKLFF
DNA: TGTGCCAGCAGCTTCTCCGACAGGGGTCATGAAAAACTGTTTTTT

D: TRBD1
size: NA
J: TRBJ1-2
V: TRBV28
CDR3: CASSQSYRGRNYGYTF
DNA: TGTGCCAGCAGCCAAAGCTACAGGGGGCGTAACTATGGCTACACCTTC

D: NA
size: NA
J: TRBJ2-7
V: TRBV2
CDR3: CASSAIQGLSYEQYF
DNA: TGTGCCAGCAGTGCCATTCAGGGGCTCTCCTACGAGCAGTACTTC

D: NA
size: few
J: TRBJ2-7
V: TRBV25-1
CDR3: CASSESRWLNGLYEQYF
DNA: TGTGCCAGCAGTGAGTCCCGTTGGTTGAACGGGCTCTACGAGCAGTACTTC

D: TRBD1
size: NA
J: TRBJ2-5
V: TRBV7-6
CDR3: CASSPSGTGGETQYF
DNA: TGTGCCAGCAGTCCATCCGGGACAGGGGGTGAGACCCAGTACTTC

D: NA
size: NA
J: TRBJ2-7
V: TRBV5-1
CDR3: CASSAGSGSYEQYF
DNA: TGCGCCAGCAGCGCGGGATCAGGGTCCTACGAGCAGTACTTC

D: NA
size: NA
J: TRBJ2-3
V: TRBV12-2
CDR3: CASRLAIPGHDVSDTQYF
DNA: TGTGCAAGTCGCTTAGCAATCCCAGGACACGACGTCTCAGATACGCAGTATTTT

D: NA
size: NA
J: TRBJ2-1
V: TRBV6-4
CDR3: CASRKGNEQFF
DNA: TGTGCCAGCAGGAAGGGCAATGAGCAGTTCTTC

D: TRBD2
size: once
J: TRBJ2-3
V: TRBV9
CDR3: CASSVVDPAGGPETTQYF
DNA: TGTGCCAGCAGCGTAGTCGACCCAGCGGGAGGACCGGAAACTACGCAGTATTTT

D: NA
size: NA
J: TRBJ2-2
V: TRBV30
CDR3: CAWSVQGDTGELFF
DNA: TGTGCCTGGAGTGTACAGGGTGACACCGGGGAGCTGTTTTTT

D: NA
size: once
J: TRBJ2-1
V: TRBV20-1
CDR3: CSATRQEQFF
DNA: TGCAGTGCGACGCGCCAGGAGCAGTTCTTC

D: NA
size: NA
J: TRBJ2-3
V: TRBV4-3
CDR3: CASSQQATYRDVANTQYF
DNA: TGCGCCAGCAGCCAACAGGCTACTTACCGGGACGTAGCTAATACGCAGTATTTT

D: TRBD1
size: NA
J: TRBJ1-1
V: TRBV7-2
CDR3: CASSAGTVTEAFF
DNA: TGTGCCAGCAGCGCCGGGACAGTCACCGAAGCTTTCTTT

D: NA
size: NA
J: TRBJ2-7
V: TRBV10-3
CDR3: CAISESQATYEQYF
DNA: TGTGCCATCAGTGAGTCGCAGGCTACCTACGAGCAGTACTTC

D: TRBD1
size: few
J: TRBJ1-2
V: TRBV5-4
CDR3: CASSRDRESGYTF
DNA: TGTGCCAGCAGCCGGGACAGGGAGTCTGGCTACACCTTC

D: NA
size: NA
J: TRBJ1-3
V: TRBV9
CDR3: CASSPQQGFSGNTIYF
DNA: TGTGCCAGCAGCCCGCAACAGGGTTTCTCTGGAAACACCATATATTTT

D: NA
size: NA
J: TRBJ2-5
V: TRBV28
CDR3: CASSLSKPGETQYF
DNA: TGTGCCAGCAGTTTATCAAAGCCTGGGGAGACCCAGTACTTC

D: NA
size: NA
J: TRBJ1-4
V: TRBV28
CDR3: CASSLPQGREKLFF
DNA: TGTGCCAGCAGTTTACCACAGGGACGGGAAAAACTGTTTTTT

D: NA
size: NA
J: TRBJ1-2
V: TRBV7-3
CDR3: CRASGYGYTF
DNA: TGTAGAGCAAGCGGTTATGGCTACACCTTC

D: TRBD2
size: NA
J: TRBJ2-7
V: TRBV27
CDR3: CASSFTGGLANEQYF
DNA: TGTGCCAGCAGTTTTACGGGGGGACTAGCGAACGAGCAGTACTTC

D: TRBD2
size: NA
J: TRBJ2-5
V: TRBV19
CDR3: CASSMGLADLYQETQYF
DNA: TGTGCCAGTAGTATGGGACTAGCGGACCTGTACCAAGAGACCCAGTACTTC

D: NA
size: NA
J: TRBJ1-4
V: TRBV11-2
CDR3: CASSLGDTIPTNEKLFF
DNA: TGTGCCAGCAGCTTAGGGGACACGATTCCAACTAATGAAAAACTGTTTTTT

D: TRBD2
size: NA
J: TRBJ2-5
V: TRBV19
CDR3: CASSISTSGIVETQYF
DNA: TGTGCCAGTAGTATATCGACTAGCGGGATAGTAGAGACCCAGTACTTC

D: TRBD1
size: NA
J: TRBJ1-2
V: TRBV6-1
CDR3: CASSEAGTANGYTF
DNA: TGTGCCAGCAGTGAAGCCGGGACAGCCAATGGCTACACCTTC

D: TRBD1
size: NA
J: TRBJ2-1
V: TRBV27
CDR3: CASSLDRVYNEQFF
DNA: TGTGCCAGCAGTTTGGACAGGGTCTACAATGAGCAGTTCTTC

D: NA
size: NA
J: TRBJ2-7
V: TRBV30
CDR3: CAWGGAKGGGGEQYF
DNA: TGTGCCTGGGGTGGGGCAAAAGGGGGTGGGGGCGAGCAGTACTTC

D: TRBD2
size: NA
J: TRBJ2-1
V: TRBV7-6
CDR3: CASSLMASGVNNEQFF
DNA: TGTGCCAGCAGCTTAATGGCTAGCGGGGTTAACAATGAGCAGTTCTTC

D: NA
size: NA
J: TRBJ2-7
V: TRBV4-1
CDR3: CASSQAVEAVYEQYF
DNA: TGCGCCAGCAGCCAAGCAGTAGAGGCAGTCTACGAGCAGTACTTC

D: TRBD2
size: NA
J: TRBJ2-7
V: TRBV28
CDR3: CASNPRRSGRTSYEQYF
DNA: TGTGCCAGCAACCCGCGCAGAAGCGGGAGGACCTCCTACGAGCAGTACTTC

D: NA
size: NA
J: TRBJ2-1
V: TRBV7-2
CDR3: CASSLADNEQFF
DNA: TGTGCCAGCAGCTTAGCGGACAATGAGCAGTTCTTC

D: TRBD2
size: few
J: TRBJ2-3
V: TRBV5-4
CDR3: CASSILAGGPTDTQYF
DNA: TGTGCCAGCAGCATACTAGCGGGAGGGCCCACAGATACGCAGTATTTT

D: NA
size: NA
J: TRBJ1-5
V: TRBV10-2
CDR3: CASSEGNQPQHF
DNA: TGCGCCAGCAGTGAAGGCAATCAGCCCCAGCATTTT

D: NA
size: NA
J: TRBJ2-7
V: TRBV10-3
CDR3: CAISHGGPSYEQYF
DNA: TGTGCCATCAGCCACGGCGGGCCCTCCTACGAGCAGTACTTC